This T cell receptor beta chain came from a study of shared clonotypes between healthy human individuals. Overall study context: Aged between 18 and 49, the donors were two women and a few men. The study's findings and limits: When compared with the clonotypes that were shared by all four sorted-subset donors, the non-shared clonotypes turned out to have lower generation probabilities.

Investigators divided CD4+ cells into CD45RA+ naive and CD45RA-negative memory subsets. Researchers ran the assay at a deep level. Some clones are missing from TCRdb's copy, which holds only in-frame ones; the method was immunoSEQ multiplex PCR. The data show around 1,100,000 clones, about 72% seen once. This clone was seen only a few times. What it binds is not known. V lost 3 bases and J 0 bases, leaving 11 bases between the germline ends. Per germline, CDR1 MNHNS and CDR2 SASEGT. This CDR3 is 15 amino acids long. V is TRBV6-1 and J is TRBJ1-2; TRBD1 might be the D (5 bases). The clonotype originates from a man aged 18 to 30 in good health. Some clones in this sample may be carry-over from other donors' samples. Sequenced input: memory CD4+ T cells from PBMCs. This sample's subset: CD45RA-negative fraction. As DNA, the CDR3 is TGTGCCAGCAGTGATGGGGCCCGAACTAACTATGGCTACACCTTC. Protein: CASSDGARTNYGYTF.